A selection of T cell receptor beta chains follows, all from one sample in a study of T cell clones after liver transplantation. Sequencing was performed with immunoSEQ multiplex PCR; in TCRdb, only in-frame clones are kept and a portion is missing. The sample holds 50,000 to 70,000 clones, approximately 63% seen once. The specimen was CD4+ T cells from blood, collected at the 15-month timepoint. These receptors were collected from a human patient who received a liver transplant. Some T cells may be provided by the graft donor. The CDR3 runs from the conserved cysteine through the conserved F or W. Each record gives: D gene, V gene, J gene, CDR3 protein. A D gene is named only where the DNA matches it firmly.

d_call: TRBD1
v_call: TRBV27
j_call: TRBJ2-5
cdr3_aa: CASSLGTGTYQETQYF

d_call: TRBD1
v_call: TRBV30
j_call: TRBJ2-2
cdr3_aa: CAWSWGQGVGELFF

d_call: -
v_call: TRBV5-6
j_call: TRBJ1-1
cdr3_aa: CASSLSQGNTEAFF

d_call: -
v_call: TRBV19
j_call: TRBJ2-7
cdr3_aa: CASKQTDKDYEQYF

d_call: -
v_call: TRBV19
j_call: TRBJ2-2
cdr3_aa: CASSILGATGELFF

d_call: -
v_call: TRBV14
j_call: TRBJ2-2
cdr3_aa: CASSHLDNTGELFF

d_call: -
v_call: TRBV6-6
j_call: TRBJ2-3
cdr3_aa: CASSYTPTDTQYF

d_call: -
v_call: TRBV5-5
j_call: TRBJ1-1
cdr3_aa: CASSLQGSTEAFF

d_call: TRBD1
v_call: TRBV5-8
j_call: TRBJ2-2
cdr3_aa: CASSSTWTGGRFTPGELFF

d_call: TRBD1
v_call: TRBV18
j_call: TRBJ1-4
cdr3_aa: CASSPRQGSEKLFF

d_call: TRBD2
v_call: TRBV9
j_call: TRBJ2-5
cdr3_aa: CASSVAAGGGETQYF

d_call: TRBD1
v_call: TRBV18
j_call: TRBJ1-1
cdr3_aa: CASSQIPTGGKNTEAFF

d_call: -
v_call: TRBV7-8
j_call: TRBJ2-1
cdr3_aa: CASSLVQSQGYNEQFF

d_call: -
v_call: TRBV28
j_call: TRBJ2-5
cdr3_aa: CASSLSGLQETQYF

d_call: -
v_call: TRBV19
j_call: TRBJ2-3
cdr3_aa: CASSIIRGTQYF

d_call: TRBD2
v_call: TRBV5-1
j_call: TRBJ2-5
cdr3_aa: CASSLEAGGEETQYF

d_call: -
v_call: TRBV6-6
j_call: TRBJ1-5
cdr3_aa: CASSPTGTTTAQPQHF

d_call: -
v_call: TRBV29-1
j_call: TRBJ2-5
cdr3_aa: CSASGVSQETQYF

d_call: TRBD2
v_call: TRBV5-1
j_call: TRBJ2-3
cdr3_aa: CASSSNPPGLASTDTQYF

d_call: -
v_call: TRBV28
j_call: TRBJ1-1
cdr3_aa: CASSLLANTEAFF

d_call: -
v_call: TRBV18
j_call: TRBJ2-5
cdr3_aa: CASSPLAETQYF

d_call: TRBD2
v_call: TRBV29-1
j_call: TRBJ2-1
cdr3_aa: CSAEQLAGATGQFF

d_call: -
v_call: TRBV4-3
j_call: TRBJ1-3
cdr3_aa: CASSQEGNTIYF

d_call: TRBD1
v_call: TRBV30
j_call: TRBJ1-2
cdr3_aa: CAWRRQGGYGYTF

d_call: -
v_call: TRBV19
j_call: TRBJ1-2
cdr3_aa: CASSGGPNYGYTF

d_call: -
v_call: TRBV28
j_call: TRBJ2-7
cdr3_aa: CASSSPGGGHVPYEQYF

d_call: TRBD1
v_call: TRBV2
j_call: TRBJ1-6
cdr3_aa: CASSEATGAISPLHF

d_call: TRBD2
v_call: TRBV5-1
j_call: TRBJ2-5
cdr3_aa: CASSLGTSRNQETQYF

d_call: -
v_call: TRBV5-8
j_call: TRBJ1-5
cdr3_aa: CASTLLGNSQPQHF

d_call: -
v_call: TRBV10-3
j_call: TRBJ2-7
cdr3_aa: CAISGAQSSYEQYF

d_call: -
v_call: TRBV7-8
j_call: TRBJ2-2
cdr3_aa: CASSQFLPTSSTGELFF

d_call: TRBD1
v_call: TRBV6-1
j_call: TRBJ2-7
cdr3_aa: CASSSGQDYEQYF

d_call: -
v_call: TRBV14
j_call: TRBJ2-7
cdr3_aa: CASSQMGYEQYF

d_call: TRBD2
v_call: TRBV28
j_call: TRBJ2-5
cdr3_aa: CASSVGSGAGETQYF

d_call: -
v_call: TRBV2
j_call: TRBJ2-1
cdr3_aa: CASSGVLAGEQFF

d_call: -
v_call: TRBV30
j_call: TRBJ2-1
cdr3_aa: CAWSWGLRPYNEQFF

d_call: TRBD2
v_call: TRBV6-1
j_call: TRBJ2-1
cdr3_aa: CASSERASGGSSYNEQFF

d_call: -
v_call: TRBV5-6
j_call: TRBJ1-2
cdr3_aa: CASSFNRNYGYTF

d_call: -
v_call: TRBV19
j_call: TRBJ1-2
cdr3_aa: CASTILGEGIGYGYTF

d_call: TRBD1
v_call: TRBV7-9
j_call: TRBJ1-2
cdr3_aa: CASSQQAGTDVYGYTF

d_call: TRBD1
v_call: TRBV5-1
j_call: TRBJ2-3
cdr3_aa: CASRTGQGKDTQYF

d_call: TRBD2
v_call: TRBV19
j_call: TRBJ2-2
cdr3_aa: CASSPLAGGGTGELFF

d_call: -
v_call: TRBV21-1
j_call: TRBJ1-2
cdr3_aa: CASPRGTSYGYTF

d_call: TRBD2
v_call: TRBV6-5
j_call: TRBJ2-1
cdr3_aa: CASSTGTSGSNEQFF

d_call: -
v_call: TRBV7-9
j_call: TRBJ1-1
cdr3_aa: CASSIQTGQNTEAFF

d_call: -
v_call: TRBV5-1
j_call: TRBJ1-2
cdr3_aa: CASSLSAREVGGYTF

d_call: -
v_call: TRBV6-5
j_call: TRBJ2-1
cdr3_aa: CASSSQGNEQFF

d_call: TRBD1
v_call: TRBV6-5
j_call: TRBJ2-7
cdr3_aa: CASSVQGARYEQYF

d_call: -
v_call: TRBV28
j_call: TRBJ1-6
cdr3_aa: CASRGVDSPLHF

d_call: TRBD1
v_call: TRBV10-1
j_call: TRBJ2-1
cdr3_aa: CASSARQGAEEQFF

d_call: -
v_call: TRBV2
j_call: TRBJ1-5
cdr3_aa: CASRKNNQPQHF

d_call: -
v_call: TRBV7-2
j_call: TRBJ2-5
cdr3_aa: CASSLNSASQETQYF

d_call: -
v_call: TRBV18
j_call: TRBJ2-3
cdr3_aa: CASSPFTDTQYF

d_call: TRBD1
v_call: TRBV6-5
j_call: TRBJ2-3
cdr3_aa: CASSRDRGGTDTQYF

d_call: -
v_call: TRBV11-2
j_call: TRBJ1-1
cdr3_aa: CASSLDTYTEAFF